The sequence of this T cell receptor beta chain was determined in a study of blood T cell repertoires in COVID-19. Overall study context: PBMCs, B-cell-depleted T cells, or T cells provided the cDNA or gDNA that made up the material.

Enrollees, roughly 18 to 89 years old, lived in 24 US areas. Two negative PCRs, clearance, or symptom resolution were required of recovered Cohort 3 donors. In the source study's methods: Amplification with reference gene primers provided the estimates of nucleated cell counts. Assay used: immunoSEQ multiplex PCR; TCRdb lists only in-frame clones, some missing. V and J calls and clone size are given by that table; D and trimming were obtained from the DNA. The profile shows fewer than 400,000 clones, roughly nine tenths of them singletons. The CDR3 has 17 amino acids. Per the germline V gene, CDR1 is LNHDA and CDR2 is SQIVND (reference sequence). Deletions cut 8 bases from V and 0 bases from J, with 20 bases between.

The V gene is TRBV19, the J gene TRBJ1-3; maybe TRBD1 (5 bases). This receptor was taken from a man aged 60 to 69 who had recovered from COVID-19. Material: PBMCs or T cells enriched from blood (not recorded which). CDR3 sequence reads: CASLNLGGAASGNTIYF. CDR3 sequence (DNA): TGTGCCAGTCTGAACCTTGGTGGGGCAGCCTCTGGAAACACCATATATTTT.